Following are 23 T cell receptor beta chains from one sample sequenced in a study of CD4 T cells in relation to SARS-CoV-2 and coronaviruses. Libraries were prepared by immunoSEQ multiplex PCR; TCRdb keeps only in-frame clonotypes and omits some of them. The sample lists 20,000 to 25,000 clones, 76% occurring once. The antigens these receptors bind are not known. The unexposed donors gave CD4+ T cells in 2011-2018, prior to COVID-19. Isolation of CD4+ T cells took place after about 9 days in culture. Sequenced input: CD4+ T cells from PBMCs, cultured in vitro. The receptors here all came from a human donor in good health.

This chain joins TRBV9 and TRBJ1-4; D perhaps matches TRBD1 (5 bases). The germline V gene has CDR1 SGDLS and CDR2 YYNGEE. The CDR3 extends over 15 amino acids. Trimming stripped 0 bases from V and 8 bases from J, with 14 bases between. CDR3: CASSVATDLYEKLFF. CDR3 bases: TGTGCCAGCAGCGTAGCGACAGATCTCTACGAAAAACTGTTTTTT. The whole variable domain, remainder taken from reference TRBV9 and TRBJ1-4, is DSGVTQTPKHLITATGQRVTLRCSPRSGDLSVYWYQQSLDQGLQFLIQYYNGEERAKGNILERFSAQQFPDLHSELNLSSLELGDSALYFCASSVATDLYEKLFFGSGTQLSVL.

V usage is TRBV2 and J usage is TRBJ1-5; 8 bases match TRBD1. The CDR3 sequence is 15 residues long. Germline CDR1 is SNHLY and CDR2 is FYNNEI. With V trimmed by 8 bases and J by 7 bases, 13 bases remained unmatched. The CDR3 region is CASCPDAGGDQPQHF. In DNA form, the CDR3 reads TGTGCCAGCTGCCCAGACGCAGGGGGCGACCAGCCCCAGCATTTT.

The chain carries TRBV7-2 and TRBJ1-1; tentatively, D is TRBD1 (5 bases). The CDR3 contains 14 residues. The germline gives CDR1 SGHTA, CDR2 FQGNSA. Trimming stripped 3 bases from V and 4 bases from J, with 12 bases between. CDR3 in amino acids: CASSFSGGFTEAFF. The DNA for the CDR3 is TGTGCCAGCAGCTTCTCCGGGGGGTTCACTGAAGCTTTCTTT.

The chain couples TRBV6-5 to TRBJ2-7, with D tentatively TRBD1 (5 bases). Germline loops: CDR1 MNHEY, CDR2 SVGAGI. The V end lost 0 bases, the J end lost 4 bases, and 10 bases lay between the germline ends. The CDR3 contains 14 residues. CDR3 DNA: TGTGCCAGCAGTTACTCAGGGGTGGTGTACGAGCAGTACTTC. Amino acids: CASSYSGVVYEQYF.

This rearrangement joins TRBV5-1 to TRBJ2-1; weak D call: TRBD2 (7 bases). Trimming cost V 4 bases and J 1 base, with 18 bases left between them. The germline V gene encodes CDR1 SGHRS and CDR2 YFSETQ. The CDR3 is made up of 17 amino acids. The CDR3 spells CASSIRGGRGSYNEQFF. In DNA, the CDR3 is TGCGCCAGCAGCATAAGGGGGGGGAGGGGATCCTACAATGAGCAGTTCTTC.

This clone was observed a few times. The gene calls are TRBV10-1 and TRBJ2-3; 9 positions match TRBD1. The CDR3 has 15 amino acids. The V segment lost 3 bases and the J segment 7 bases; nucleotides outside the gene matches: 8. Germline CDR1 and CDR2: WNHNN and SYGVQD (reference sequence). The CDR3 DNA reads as TGCGCCAGCAGTGACGGACAGGGGAGGAAGAATACGCAGTATTTT. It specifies CASSDGQGRKNTQYF.

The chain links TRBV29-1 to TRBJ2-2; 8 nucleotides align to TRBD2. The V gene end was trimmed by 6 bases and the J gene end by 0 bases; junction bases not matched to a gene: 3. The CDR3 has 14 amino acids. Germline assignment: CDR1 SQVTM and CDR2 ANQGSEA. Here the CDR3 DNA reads TGCAGCGTCGAGCGGGGGTCGAACACCGGGGAGCTGTTTTTT. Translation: CSVERGSNTGELFF.

The CDR3 sequence is CASSPRAPYEQYF. CDR3 nucleotide sequence: TGTGCCAGCTCACCCCGGGCGCCCTACGAGCAGTACTTC. The rearrangement links TRBV18 to TRBJ2-7; D call uncertain. The CDR3 length is 13 residues. V lost 3 bases and J lost 2, with 8 bases in between. Germline V gives CDR1 KGHSH, CDR2 LQKENI.

The chain's CDR3 is CASTRGGMGETQYF. In DNA form, the CDR3 reads TGCGCCAGCACTCGTGGCGGGATGGGGGAGACCCAGTACTTC. J is TRBJ2-5 and V is TRBV5-1, with TRBD2 as a possible D gene (6 bases). The CDR3 has 14 residues. Germline CDR1 is SGHRS and CDR2 is YFSETQ. V was clipped by 6 bases and J by 5 bases, with 17 bases between them.

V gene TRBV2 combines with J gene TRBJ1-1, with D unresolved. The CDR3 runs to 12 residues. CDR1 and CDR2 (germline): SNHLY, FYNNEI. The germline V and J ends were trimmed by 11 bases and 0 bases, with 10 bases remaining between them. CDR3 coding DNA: TGTGCCGCCGAGGCGTTGAACACTGAAGCTTTCTTT. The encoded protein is CAAEALNTEAFF.

CDR3 DNA: TGTGCCAGCAGCTCTCCCGGGACTAGCGGGAGCCCTTACTACGAGCAGTACTTC. Translating it yields CASSSPGTSGSPYYEQYF. The genes are TRBV11-2 and TRBJ2-7, with 14 positions matching TRBD2. V lost 4 bases and J lost 3; bases outside the gene matches: 11. Germline CDR1 is SGHAT and CDR2 is FQNNGV. CDR3 size: 18 residues.

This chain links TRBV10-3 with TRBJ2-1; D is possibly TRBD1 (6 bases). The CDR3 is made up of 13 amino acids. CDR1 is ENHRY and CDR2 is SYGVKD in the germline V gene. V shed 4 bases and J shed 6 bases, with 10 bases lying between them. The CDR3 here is CAISVQGSNEQFF. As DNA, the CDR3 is TGTGCCATCAGTGTACAGGGTTCCAATGAGCAGTTCTTC.

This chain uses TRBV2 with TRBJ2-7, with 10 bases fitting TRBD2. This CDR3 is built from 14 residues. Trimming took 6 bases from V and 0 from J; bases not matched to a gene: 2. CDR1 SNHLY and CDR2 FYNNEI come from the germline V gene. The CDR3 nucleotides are TGTGCCAGCAGGGAGCGGGAGGGCTCCTACGAGCAGTACTTC. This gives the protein CASREREGSYEQYF.

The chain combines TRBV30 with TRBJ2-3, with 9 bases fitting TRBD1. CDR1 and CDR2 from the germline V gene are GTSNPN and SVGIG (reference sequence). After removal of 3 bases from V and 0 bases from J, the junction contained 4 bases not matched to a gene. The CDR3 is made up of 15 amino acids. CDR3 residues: CAWSEQGASTDTQYF. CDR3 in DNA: TGTGCCTGGAGCGAACAGGGGGCAAGCACAGATACGCAGTATTTT.

CDR3 loop: CASSETGTNPVYF. CDR3 nucleotides: TGTGCCAGCAGTGAGACCGGTACAAATCCAGTGTACTTC. This sequence joins TRBV6-1 and TRBJ2-5; D unclear. The germline gives CDR1 MNHNS, CDR2 SASEGT. Trimming removed 3 bases at V and 13 bases at J, with 18 bases between. The CDR3 contains 13 residues.

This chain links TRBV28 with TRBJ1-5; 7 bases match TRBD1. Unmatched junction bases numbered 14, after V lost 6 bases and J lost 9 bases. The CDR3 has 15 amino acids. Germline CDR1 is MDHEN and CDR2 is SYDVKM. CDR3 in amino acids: CASRVGDSSFPPQHF. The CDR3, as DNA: TGTGCCAGCAGGGTGGGGGACAGTTCCTTTCCGCCCCAGCATTTT.

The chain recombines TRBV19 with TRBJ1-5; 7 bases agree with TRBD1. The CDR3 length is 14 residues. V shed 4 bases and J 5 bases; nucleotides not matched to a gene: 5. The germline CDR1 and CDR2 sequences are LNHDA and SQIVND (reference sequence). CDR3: CASSRQGFDQPQHF. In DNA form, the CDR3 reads TGTGCCAGTAGTAGACAGGGCTTTGATCAGCCCCAGCATTTT.

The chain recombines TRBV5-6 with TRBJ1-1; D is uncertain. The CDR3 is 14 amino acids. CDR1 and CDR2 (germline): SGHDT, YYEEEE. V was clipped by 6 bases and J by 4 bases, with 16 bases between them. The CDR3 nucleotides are TGTGCCAGCACGACCGGGCGCCGGGGCACTGAAGCTTTCTTT. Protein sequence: CASTTGRRGTEAFF.

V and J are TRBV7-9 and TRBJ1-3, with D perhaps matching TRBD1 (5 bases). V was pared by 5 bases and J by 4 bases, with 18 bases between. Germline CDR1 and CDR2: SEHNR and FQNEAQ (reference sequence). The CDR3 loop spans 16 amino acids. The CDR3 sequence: CASSRDAGARGNTIYF. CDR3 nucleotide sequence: TGTGCCAGCAGCCGAGATGCTGGGGCGCGGGGAAACACCATATATTTT.

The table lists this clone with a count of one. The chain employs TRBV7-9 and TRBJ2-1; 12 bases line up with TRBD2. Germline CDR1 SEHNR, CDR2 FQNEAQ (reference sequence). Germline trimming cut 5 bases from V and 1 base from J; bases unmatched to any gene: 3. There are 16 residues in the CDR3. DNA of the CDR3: TGTGCCAGCAGCGGACTAGCGGGAACTTCCTACAATGAGCAGTTCTTC. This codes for CASSGLAGTSYNEQFF.

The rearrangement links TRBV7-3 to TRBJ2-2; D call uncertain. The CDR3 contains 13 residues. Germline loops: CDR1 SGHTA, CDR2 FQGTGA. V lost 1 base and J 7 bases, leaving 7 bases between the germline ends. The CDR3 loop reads CASSLRDSGELFF. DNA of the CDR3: TGTGCCAGCAGCTTAAGAGATAGCGGGGAGCTGTTTTTT.

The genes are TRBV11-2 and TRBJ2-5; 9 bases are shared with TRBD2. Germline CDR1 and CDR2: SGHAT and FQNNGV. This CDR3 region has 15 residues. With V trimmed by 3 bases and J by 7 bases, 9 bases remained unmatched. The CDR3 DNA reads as TGTGCCAGCAGCTTCATAGCGGGAGAGGCGGTGACCCAGTACTTC. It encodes CASSFIAGEAVTQYF.

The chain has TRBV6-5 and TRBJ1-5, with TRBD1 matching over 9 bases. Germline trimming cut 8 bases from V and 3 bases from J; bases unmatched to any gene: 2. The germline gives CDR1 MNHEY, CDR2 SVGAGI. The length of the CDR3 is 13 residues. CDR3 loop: CASRDRDNQPQHF. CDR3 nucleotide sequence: TGTGCCAGCCGGGACAGGGACAATCAGCCCCAGCATTTT.